These T cell receptor beta chains were read from a single sample in a study of cytomegalovirus exposure and HLA in healthy donors. Clones were sequenced by immunoSEQ multiplex PCR, and TCRdb holds only the in-frame ones, with some missing. The profile shows about 170,000 clones, around 83% of them singletons. Sequencing was performed on PBMCs. These receptors came from a man younger than 35 in good health and CMV-seropositive. Each CDR3 is given with its conserved first and last residue. Each record gives: J gene, clone size, V gene, D gene, CDR3 DNA, CDR3 protein. A D gene is named only where the DNA matches it firmly. Rows give clone size only sometimes, using once, few, many, or a class for an expanded clone.

TRBJ2-3	-	TRBV9	TRBD2	TGTGCCAGCAGCGGCGGGGGTTTAGGAGATACGCAGTATTTT	CASSGGGLGDTQYF
TRBJ2-7	-	TRBV6-6	TRBD1	TGTGCCAGCAGTTACGTGGACAGGGACTACGAGCAGTACTTC	CASSYVDRDYEQYF
TRBJ1-3	-	TRBV2	TRBD1	TGTGCCAGCAGGGGGACAGCTGGAAACACCATATATTTT	CASRGTAGNTIYF
TRBJ1-1	-	TRBV5-6	-	TGTGCCAGCAGCTTGGGGGGGGGCAAACGCACTGAAGCTTTCTTT	CASSLGGGKRTEAFF
TRBJ1-1	once	TRBV4-3	-	TGCGCCAGCAGCCTCGGGACTCAGGAGGAAGCTTTCTTT	CASSLGTQEEAFF
TRBJ1-5	-	TRBV30	TRBD1	TGTGCCTGGACCACGCAGGGGGATCAGCCCCAGCATTTT	CAWTTQGDQPQHF
TRBJ2-7	-	TRBV7-2	TRBD1	TGTGCCAGCGGCCCGGACAGGGACTACGAGCAGTACTTC	CASGPDRDYEQYF
TRBJ1-1	-	TRBV30	TRBD1	TGTGCCTCAACCGGGACAGGGGGCCCGTGGGCTTTCTTT	CASTGTGGPWAFF
TRBJ1-4	-	TRBV19	-	TGTGCCAGTAGTATTTCGGGGGGAAGGGAAAAACTGTTTTTT	CASSISGGREKLFF
TRBJ1-6	-	TRBV9	-	TGTGCCAGCAGCGAGGACAGCATCTCACCCCTCCACTTT	CASSEDSISPLHF
TRBJ1-6	-	TRBV19	TRBD1	TGTGCCAGTAGTATCGGGACAGGGGATTCACCCCTCCACTTT	CASSIGTGDSPLHF
TRBJ1-2	-	TRBV11-3	TRBD1	TGTGCCAGCAGCTCCATCTTGACAGGGCACTATGGCTACACCTTC	CASSSILTGHYGYTF
TRBJ2-1	-	TRBV9	TRBD1	TGTGCCAGCAGCAACTCAGGGGGACAGTACAATGAGCAGTTCTTC	CASSNSGGQYNEQFF
TRBJ1-4	-	TRBV11-2	-	TGTGCCAGCAGCTTAGACAGCCGACTGTACCCCGAAAAACTGTTTTTT	CASSLDSRLYPEKLFF
TRBJ2-5	-	TRBV5-1	-	TGCGCCAGCAGCACCTTAACAGGGATCCAAGAGACCCAGTACTTC	CASSTLTGIQETQYF
TRBJ2-2	-	TRBV19	TRBD1	TGTGCCAGTAGGGAGGGACAGGGAAAATCCGGGGAGCTGTTTTTT	CASREGQGKSGELFF
TRBJ1-2	-	TRBV9	-	TGTGCCAGCAGCCCCCAGGTTAACTATGGCTACACCTTC	CASSPQVNYGYTF
TRBJ1-5	-	TRBV5-6	-	TGTGCCAGCAGCTTAACGGGGTATAGCAATCAGCCCCAGCATTTT	CASSLTGYSNQPQHF
TRBJ2-1	-	TRBV19	TRBD1	TGTGCCAGTAGGGCGGACAGGGAAGCCTACAATGAGCAGTTCTTC	CASRADREAYNEQFF
TRBJ2-7	-	TRBV18	TRBD1	TGTGCCAGCTCACCACAGAGGGGACAGAGCTCCTACGAGCAGTACTTC	CASSPQRGQSSYEQYF
TRBJ1-4	-	TRBV6-1	-	TGTGCCAGCGGCGAGTGGGGGGAGGAGAGTGAAAAACTGTTTTTT	CASGEWGEESEKLFF
TRBJ2-1	few	TRBV11-2	-	TGTGCCAGCAGCCGAGGGGGGGGTGAGCAGTTCTTC	CASSRGGGEQFF
TRBJ1-2	-	TRBV30	TRBD1	TGTGCCTGGAGCGCCACAGGGGGCGATGGCTACACCTTC	CAWSATGGDGYTF
TRBJ2-1	few	TRBV9	TRBD1	TGTGCCAGCAGCTCGAGGGTGGAGACAGGGGGTTCGAATGAGCAGTTCTTC	CASSSRVETGGSNEQFF
TRBJ2-7	-	TRBV7-3	-	TGTGCCAGCAGCTCGTTTATGAGTGACACCCTCCAGTACTTC	CASSSFMSDTLQYF
TRBJ2-5	-	TRBV5-4	-	TGTGCCAGCAGGTCTCGGGAAAAAGAGACCCAGTACTTC	CASRSREKETQYF
TRBJ1-3	-	TRBV19	-	TGTGCCAGTAGTTCAGGGGCCGTGATCTCTGGAAACACCATATATTTT	CASSSGAVISGNTIYF
TRBJ2-3	-	TRBV19	TRBD2	TGTGCCAGTAAGGGGAGGGGACTAGCGGGGGCAGATACGCAGTATTTT	CASKGRGLAGADTQYF
TRBJ1-6	once	TRBV7-2	-	TGTGCCAGCAGCTTCAGAAATTCACCCCTCCACTTT	CASSFRNSPLHF
TRBJ1-1	few	TRBV7-8	-	TGTGCCAGCAGCTTAGGACATTCGAACACTGAAGCTTTCTTT	CASSLGHSNTEAFF
TRBJ1-4	-	TRBV4-1	-	TGCGCCAGCAGCCAAGATCTTAGGGGTGGTAATGAAAAACTGTTTTTT	CASSQDLRGGNEKLFF
TRBJ2-3	-	TRBV4-1	TRBD2	TGCGCCAGCAGCCAAGATACGGCGGGACTAGCGGGGGGAAGGGGGTCAGATACGCAGTATTTT	CASSQDTAGLAGGRGSDTQYF
TRBJ2-7	-	TRBV7-9	TRBD2	TGTGCCAGCAGCTTAGTGGCCTGGGGTATCAGCGGGGCTTACGAGCAGTACTTC	CASSLVAWGISGAYEQYF
TRBJ2-5	-	TRBV7-8	TRBD1	TGTGCCAGCAGCTCAGGGACAGGGGGTGGCGAGACCCAGTACTTC	CASSSGTGGGETQYF
TRBJ1-6	few	TRBV2	TRBD1	TGTGCCAGCAGATCCGGACAGGGGAATTCACCCCTCCACTTT	CASRSGQGNSPLHF